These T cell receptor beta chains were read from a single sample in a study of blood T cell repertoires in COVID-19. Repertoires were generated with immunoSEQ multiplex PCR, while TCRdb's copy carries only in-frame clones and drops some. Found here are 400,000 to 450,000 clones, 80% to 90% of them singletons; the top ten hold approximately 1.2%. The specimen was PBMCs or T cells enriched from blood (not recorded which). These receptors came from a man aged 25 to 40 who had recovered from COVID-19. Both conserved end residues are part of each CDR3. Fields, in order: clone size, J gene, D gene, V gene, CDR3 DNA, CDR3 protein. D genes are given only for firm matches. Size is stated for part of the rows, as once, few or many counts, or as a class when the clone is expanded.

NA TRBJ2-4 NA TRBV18 TGTGCCAGCTCACCACCGGCGGGAGCCAAAAACATTCAGTACTTC CASSPPAGAKNIQYF
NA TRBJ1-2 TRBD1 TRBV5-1 TGCGCCAGCAGCCCTAAGGGGGGACAGGCCGATATAGGCTACACCTTC CASSPKGGQADIGYTF
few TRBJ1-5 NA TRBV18 TGTGCCAGCTCACCAGAGATTCGGCAGCCCCAGCATTTT CASSPEIRQPQHF
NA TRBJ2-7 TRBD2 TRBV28 TGTGCCAGCAGGACTTGGGAGGGAGGGACTTCCGAGCAGTACTTC CASRTWEGGTSEQYF
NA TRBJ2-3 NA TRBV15 TGTGCCACCAGCAGAGCGGGGAGTGTTACGCAGTATTTT CATSRAGSVTQYF
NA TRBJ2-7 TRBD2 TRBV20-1 TGCAGTGCTAGTCTAGCGGGTTCCTACGAGCAGTACTTC CSASLAGSYEQYF
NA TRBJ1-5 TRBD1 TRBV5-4 TGTGCCAGCAGCTTGGACAGGGGAGAGGGGCAGCCCCAGCATTTT CASSLDRGEGQPQHF
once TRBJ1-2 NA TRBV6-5 TGTGCCAGCAGTTACGTAGCCCAGGGGGGCTACACCTTC CASSYVAQGGYTF
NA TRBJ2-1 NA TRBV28 TGTGCCAGCGTTCACGGGCGGGCCTCATCCTACAATGAGCAGTTCTTC CASVHGRASSYNEQFF
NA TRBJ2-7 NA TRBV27 TGTGCCAGCAGTTTAAAGGGAGGTATATCCTACGAGCAGTACTTC CASSLKGGISYEQYF
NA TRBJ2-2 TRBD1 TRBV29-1 TGCAGCGTGGCTACGGGACAGGGGACCGGGGAGCTGTTTTTT CSVATGQGTGELFF
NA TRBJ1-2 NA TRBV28 TGTGCCAGCAGTGACCTAGCCTATGGCTACACCTTC CASSDLAYGYTF
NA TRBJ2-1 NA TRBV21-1 TGTGCCAGCAGCAAACTAGCGGTGGATAATGAGCAGTTCTTC CASSKLAVDNEQFF
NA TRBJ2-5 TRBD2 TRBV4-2 TGTGCCAGCAGCCAAGATGGGGGGGTTGAGACCCAGTACTTC CASSQDGGVETQYF
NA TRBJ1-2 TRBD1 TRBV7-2 TGTGCCAGCATCCGACAGGGTTCCTATGGCTACACCTTC CASIRQGSYGYTF
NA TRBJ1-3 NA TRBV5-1 TGCGCCAGCAGCTTGGCAGGGTCCCATATTGGAAACACCATATATTTT CASSLAGSHIGNTIYF
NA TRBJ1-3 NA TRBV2 TGTGCCAGCAGCCGGGGAAACACCATATATTTT CASSRGNTIYF
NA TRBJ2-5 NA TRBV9 TGTGCCAGCAGCGTAGCGCCAGCGGGCTTCCAAGAGACCCAGTACTTC CASSVAPAGFQETQYF
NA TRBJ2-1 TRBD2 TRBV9 TGTGCCAGCAGCGTAGTGGGTATAGCGGGAAACAATGAGCAGTTCTTC CASSVVGIAGNNEQFF
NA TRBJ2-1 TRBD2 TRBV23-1 TGCGCCAGCAGTCAATCAGGCAGCGGGAGGGCCAATGAGCAGTTCTTC CASSQSGSGRANEQFF
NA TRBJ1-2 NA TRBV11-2 TGTGCCAGCAGCCAGGGGATCAACGGGGGCTACACCTTC CASSQGINGGYTF
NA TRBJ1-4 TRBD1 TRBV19 TGTGCCAGTAGTTCACAGGGGGCCGTAAATGAAAAACTGTTTTTT CASSSQGAVNEKLFF
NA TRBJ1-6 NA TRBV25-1 TGTGCCAGCAGTCCCTGGGGAGTGCTTGATTCACCCCTCCACTTT CASSPWGVLDSPLHF
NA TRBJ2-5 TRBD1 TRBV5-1 TGCGCCAGCGGCAGGGGGACAGCACAAGAGACCCAGTACTTC CASGRGTAQETQYF
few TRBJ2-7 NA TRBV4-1 TGCGCCAGCAGCCCTTGGACAGCTTCCTACGAGCAGTACTTC CASSPWTASYEQYF
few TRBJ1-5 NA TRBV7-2 TGTGCCAGCAGCTTGGGGGGTCCGGGGAATCAGCCCCAGCATTTT CASSLGGPGNQPQHF
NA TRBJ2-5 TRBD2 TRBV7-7 TGTGCCAGCAGCTTAGGTACGGGAGGACCCTCGGAGACCCAGTACTTC CASSLGTGGPSETQYF
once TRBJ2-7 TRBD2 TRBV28 TGTGCCAGCAGCCCCTCGGGGGGCTACGAGCAGTACTTC CASSPSGGYEQYF
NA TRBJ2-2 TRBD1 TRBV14 TGTGCCAGCAGCCAAGGGGACAGGGCCACCGGGGAGCTGTTTTTT CASSQGDRATGELFF
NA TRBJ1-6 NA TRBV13 TGTGCCAGCAGCGTCGATAGTTCACCCCTCCACTTT CASSVDSSPLHF
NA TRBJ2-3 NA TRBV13 TGTGCCAGCAGCTTAGCCCCCAGGGATTCAGATACGCAGTATTTT CASSLAPRDSDTQYF
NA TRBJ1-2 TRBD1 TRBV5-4 TGTGCCAGCAGCTTGGGGGACAGGGTGTTTTTTGGCTACACCTTC CASSLGDRVFFGYTF
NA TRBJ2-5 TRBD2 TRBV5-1 TGCGCCAGCAGCCCGATCCTATCCGGGGAGGGAGAGACCCAGTACTTC CASSPILSGEGETQYF
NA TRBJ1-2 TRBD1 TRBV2 TGTGCCAGCAGTGAAGCGCTCCGGGACAGACTCTATGGCTACACCTTC CASSEALRDRLYGYTF
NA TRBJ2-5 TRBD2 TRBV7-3 TGTGCCAGCAGCTTAACTGGGACTAGAAGGCAGACCCAGTACTTC CASSLTGTRRQTQYF
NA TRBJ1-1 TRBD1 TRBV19 TGTGCCAGTAGTACCACAGGGGGAACTGAAGCTTTCTTT CASSTTGGTEAFF
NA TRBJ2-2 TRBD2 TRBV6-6 TGTGCCAGCAGGCGAGGGCGACAGGGACTAGCGGGGACCGATGGGGAGCTGTTTTTT CASRRGRQGLAGTDGELFF
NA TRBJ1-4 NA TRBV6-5 TGTGCCAGCAGAGACAGGACAACTAATGAAAAACTGTTTTTT CASRDRTTNEKLFF
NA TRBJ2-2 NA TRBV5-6 TGTGCCAGCAGCCTTAGCGGGGAGCTGTTTTTT CASSLSGELFF
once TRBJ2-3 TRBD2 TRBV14 TGTGCCAGCAGCGGCCCGGGCTGGACTAGCGGGAGGGCCTTCCATACGCAGTATTTT CASSGPGWTSGRAFHTQYF
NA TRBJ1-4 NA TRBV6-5 TGTGCCACCCGATCGGAGAAACTGTTTTTT CATRSEKLFF
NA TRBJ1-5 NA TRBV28 TGTGCCAGCAGCAGGGCTGATCAGCCCCAGCATTTT CASSRADQPQHF
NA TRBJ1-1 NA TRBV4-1 TGCGCCAGCAGCCAAGTTTTCCAGGGAGGCACTGAAGCTTTCTTT CASSQVFQGGTEAFF
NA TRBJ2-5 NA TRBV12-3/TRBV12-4 TGTGCCAGCCGGCTAGAAGAGACCCAGTACTTC CASRLEETQYF
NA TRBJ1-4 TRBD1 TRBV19 TGTGCCAGTAGTGCTCGGACAGGGGTCGGAGATGAAAAACTGTTTTTT CASSARTGVGDEKLFF
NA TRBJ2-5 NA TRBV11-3 TGTGCCAGCAGCTTAGGGACTACAGGGGCTCTCCAAGAGACCCAGTACTTC CASSLGTTGALQETQYF
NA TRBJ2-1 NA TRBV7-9 TGTGCCAGCAGCCGAGGCTCCGGGAATGAGCAGTTCTTC CASSRGSGNEQFF
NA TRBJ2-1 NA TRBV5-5 TGTGCCAGCAGCCACTTGGGAAGGGAGTCGAATGAGCAGTTCTTC CASSHLGRESNEQFF
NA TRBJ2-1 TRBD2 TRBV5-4 TGTGCCAGCAGCCCCGGTGGCCTAGCGGGAGCAAATGAGCAGTTCTTC CASSPGGLAGANEQFF
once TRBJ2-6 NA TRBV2 TGTGCCAGCAACTTGGCTGGGGCCAACGTCCTGACTTTC CASNLAGANVLTF
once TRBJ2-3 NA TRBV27 TGTGCCAGCAGTTTTGGTGGGAGCGGTACAGATACGCAGTATTTT CASSFGGSGTDTQYF
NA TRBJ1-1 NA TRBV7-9 TGTGCCAGCAGCTTAGAACAGCGGAACGCTGAAGCTTTCTTT CASSLEQRNAEAFF
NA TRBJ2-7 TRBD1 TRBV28 TGTGCCAGCAGTTCCGACAGGGGCTACGAGCAGTACTTC CASSSDRGYEQYF
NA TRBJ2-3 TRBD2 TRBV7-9 TGTGCCAGCAGCTACAGCGGGAATGCAGATACGCAGTATTTT CASSYSGNADTQYF
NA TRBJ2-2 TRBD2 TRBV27 TGTGCCAGCACCTCGACCAGCGGGAGCGACACCGGGGAGCTGTTTTTT CASTSTSGSDTGELFF